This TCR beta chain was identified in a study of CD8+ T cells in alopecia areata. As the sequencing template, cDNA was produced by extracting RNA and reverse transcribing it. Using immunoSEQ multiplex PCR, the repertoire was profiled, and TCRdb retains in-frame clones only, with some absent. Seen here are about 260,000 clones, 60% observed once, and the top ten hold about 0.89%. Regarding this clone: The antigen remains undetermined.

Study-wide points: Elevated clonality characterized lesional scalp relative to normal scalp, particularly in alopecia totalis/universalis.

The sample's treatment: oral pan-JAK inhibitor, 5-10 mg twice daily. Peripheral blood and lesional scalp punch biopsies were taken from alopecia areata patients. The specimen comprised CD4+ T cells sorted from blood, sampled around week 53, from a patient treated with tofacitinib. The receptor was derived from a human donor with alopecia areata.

The CDR3 protein is CASSLAEITGGETQYF. The CDR3 DNA is TGTGCCAGCAGCTTAGCGGAGATCACAGGGGGGGAGACCCAGTACTTC. The chain couples TRBV7-9 to TRBJ2-5; 8 bases match TRBD1. The V and J ends lost 0 bases and 5 bases, in that order; junction bases with no gene match: 8. The CDR3 consists of 16 residues. Germline-derived CDR1 and CDR2 are SEHNR and FQNEAQ (reference sequence).